This TCR beta chain was observed in a study of regulatory T cells in long-lasting Graves disease. This clonotype showed up many times. No antigen is known for it. General observations from the study: Those with persistent disease had in common more public clonotypes (2,741) than new patients (approximately 970).

Documented time point: newly diagnosed GD, antithyroid drugs for less than 3 months. Making the TCR library involved RNA that had been extracted from PBMCs. Construction of the TCR beta libraries employed iRepertoire HTBI primers in conjunction with Arm-PCR of CDR3 regions. From the multiplex PCR reads, TCRdb called clonotypes with MiXCR, one entry per CDR3 protein. The table has hundreds of thousands of distinct CDR3 sequences, 16% seen once. The same data also went into a second study, on T cells in Graves' hyperthyroidism and ophthalmopathy.

Specimen: peripheral blood mononuclear cells (PBMCs), collected at new diagnosis, from a patient treated with antithyroid drugs. The source of this sequence is a middle-aged man with Graves disease.

In nucleotides, the CDR3 is TGTGCCAGCAGCGTGGGACTAGCGAGGTCCTACGAGCAGTACTTC. Translation: CASSVGLARSYEQYF. The J gene is TRBJ2-7, the V gene TRBV11-1; 10 bases are shared with TRBD2. Per germline, CDR1 SGHAT and CDR2 FQDESV (reference sequence). The CDR3 length is 15 residues. After removal of 5 bases from V and 1 base from J, the junction contained 5 bases not matched to a gene.